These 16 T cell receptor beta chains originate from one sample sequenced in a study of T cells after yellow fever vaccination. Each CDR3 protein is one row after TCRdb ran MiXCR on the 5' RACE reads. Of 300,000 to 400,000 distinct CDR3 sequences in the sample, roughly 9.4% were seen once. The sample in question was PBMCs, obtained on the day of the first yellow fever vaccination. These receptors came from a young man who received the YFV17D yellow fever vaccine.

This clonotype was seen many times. DNA for the CDR3: TGCAGTGCTACCGACACCACAGATACGCAGTATTTT. Amino acid sequence: CSATDTTDTQYF. This chain joins TRBV20-1 and TRBJ2-3; D gene ambiguous. CDR3 length: 12 amino acids. Looked up from germline, CDR1 is DFQATT and CDR2 is SNEGSKA (reference sequence). Trimming took off 4 bases at V and 2 bases at J, with 7 bases between the two ends.

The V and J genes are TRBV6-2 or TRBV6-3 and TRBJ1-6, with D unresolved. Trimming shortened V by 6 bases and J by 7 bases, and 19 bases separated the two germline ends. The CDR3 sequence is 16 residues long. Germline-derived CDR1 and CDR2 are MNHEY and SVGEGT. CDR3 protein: CASSSRFEVRNSPLHF. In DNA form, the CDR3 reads TGTGCCAGCAGCTCCAGATTCGAGGTGCGCAATTCACCCCTCCACTTT.

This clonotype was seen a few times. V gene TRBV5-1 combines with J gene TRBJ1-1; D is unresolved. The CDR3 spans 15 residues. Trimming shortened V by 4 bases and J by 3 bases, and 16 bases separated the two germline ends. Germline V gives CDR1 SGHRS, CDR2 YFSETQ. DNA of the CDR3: TGCGCCAGCAGCAGGCGGCCTCGGGGTGACACTGAAGCTTTCTTT. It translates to CASSRRPRGDTEAFF.

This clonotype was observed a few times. The CDR3 protein is CATSDPTRSAGRGGRPDTQYF. CDR3 DNA: TGTGCCACCAGTGATCCTACAAGGTCGGCTGGGCGTGGAGGCCGCCCAGATACGCAGTATTTT. This chain connects TRBV24-1 to TRBJ2-3; a weak D match, TRBD2 (5 bases). The CDR3 spans 21 residues. In germline, CDR1 is KGHDR, CDR2 SFDVKD. Trimming left V 3 bases short and J 4 bases short, with 31 bases between.

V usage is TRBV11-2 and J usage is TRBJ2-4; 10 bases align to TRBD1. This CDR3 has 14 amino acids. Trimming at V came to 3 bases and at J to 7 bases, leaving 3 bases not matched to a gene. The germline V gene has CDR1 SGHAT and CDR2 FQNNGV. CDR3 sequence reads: CASSFGTGDNIQYF. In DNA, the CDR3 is TGTGCCAGCAGCTTCGGGACAGGGGATAACATTCAGTACTTC.

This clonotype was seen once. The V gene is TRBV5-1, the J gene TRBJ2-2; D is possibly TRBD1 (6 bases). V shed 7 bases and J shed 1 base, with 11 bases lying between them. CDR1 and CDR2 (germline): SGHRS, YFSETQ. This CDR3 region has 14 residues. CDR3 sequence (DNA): TGCGCCAGCGGGGGCTCCGAGAACACCGGGGAGCTGTTTTTT. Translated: CASGGSENTGELFF.

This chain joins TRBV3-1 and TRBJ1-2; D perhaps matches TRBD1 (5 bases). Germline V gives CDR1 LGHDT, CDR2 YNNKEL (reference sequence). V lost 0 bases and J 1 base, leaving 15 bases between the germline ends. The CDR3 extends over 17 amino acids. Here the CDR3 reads CASSQEPGLARNYGYTF. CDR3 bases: TGTGCCAGCAGCCAAGAACCGGGACTAGCACGTAACTATGGCTACACCTTC.

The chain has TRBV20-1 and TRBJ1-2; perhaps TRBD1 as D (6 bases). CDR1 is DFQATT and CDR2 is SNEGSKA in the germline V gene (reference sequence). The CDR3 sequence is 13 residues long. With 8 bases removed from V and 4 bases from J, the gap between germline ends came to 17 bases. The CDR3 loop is CSTLRQAPYGYTF. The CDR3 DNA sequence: TGCAGTACTTTACGACAGGCGCCCTATGGCTACACCTTC.

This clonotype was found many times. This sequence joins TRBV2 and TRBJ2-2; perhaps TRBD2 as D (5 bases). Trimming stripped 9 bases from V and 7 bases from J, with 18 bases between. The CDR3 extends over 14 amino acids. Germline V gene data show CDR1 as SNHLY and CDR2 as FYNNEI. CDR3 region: CASSIGLSNGELFF. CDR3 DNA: TGTGCCAGTTCGATCGGACTGTCCAACGGGGAGCTGTTTTTT.

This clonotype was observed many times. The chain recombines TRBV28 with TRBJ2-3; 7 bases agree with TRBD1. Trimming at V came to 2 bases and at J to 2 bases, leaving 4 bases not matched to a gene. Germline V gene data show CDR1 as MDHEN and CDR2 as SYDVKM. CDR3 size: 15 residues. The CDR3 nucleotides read TGTGCCAGCAGTTTAAGGACAGGATTCACAGATACGCAGTATTTT. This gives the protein CASSLRTGFTDTQYF. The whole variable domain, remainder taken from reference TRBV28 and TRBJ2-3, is DVKVTQSSRYLVKRTGEKVFLECVQDMDHENMFWYRQDPGLGLRLIYFSYDVKMKEKGDIPEGYSVSREKKERFSLILESASTNQTSMYLCASSLRTGFTDTQYFGPGTRLTVL.

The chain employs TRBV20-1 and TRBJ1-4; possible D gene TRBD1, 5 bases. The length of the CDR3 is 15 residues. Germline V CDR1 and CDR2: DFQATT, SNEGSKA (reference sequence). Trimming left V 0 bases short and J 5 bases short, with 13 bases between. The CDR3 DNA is TGCAGTGCTAGAGATCTGGGGGGGAGCAATGAAAAACTGTTTTTT. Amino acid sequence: CSARDLGGSNEKLFF.

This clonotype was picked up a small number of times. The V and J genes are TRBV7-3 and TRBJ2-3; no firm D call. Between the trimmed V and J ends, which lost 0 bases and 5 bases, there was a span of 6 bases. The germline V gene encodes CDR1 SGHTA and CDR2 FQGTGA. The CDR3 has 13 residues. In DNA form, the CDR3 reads TGTGCCAGCAGCTTAACTAAGGAAGATACGCAGTATTTT. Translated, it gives CASSLTKEDTQYF.

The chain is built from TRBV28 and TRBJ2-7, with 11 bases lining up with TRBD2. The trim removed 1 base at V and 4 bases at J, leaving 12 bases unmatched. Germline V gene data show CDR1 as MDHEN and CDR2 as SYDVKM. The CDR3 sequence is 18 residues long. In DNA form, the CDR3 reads TGTGCCAGCAGTTTATACGCTAGCGGGGGGCGGGAGGAGTACGAGCAGTACTTC. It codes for CASSLYASGGREEYEQYF.

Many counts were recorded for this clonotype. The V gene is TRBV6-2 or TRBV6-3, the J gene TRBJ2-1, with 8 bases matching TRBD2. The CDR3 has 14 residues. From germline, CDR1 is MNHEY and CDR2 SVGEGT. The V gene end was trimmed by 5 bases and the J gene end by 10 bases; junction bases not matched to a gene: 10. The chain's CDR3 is CASSPGLAAGEQFF. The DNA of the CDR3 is TGTGCCAGCAGTCCCGGACTAGCAGCAGGAGAGCAGTTCTTC.

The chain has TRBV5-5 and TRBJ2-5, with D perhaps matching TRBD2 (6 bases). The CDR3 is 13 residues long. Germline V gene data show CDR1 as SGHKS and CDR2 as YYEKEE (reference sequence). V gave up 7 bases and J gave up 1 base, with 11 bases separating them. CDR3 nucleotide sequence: TGTGCCAGCGCCCCCGGGGGCCAAGAGACCCAGTACTTC. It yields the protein CASAPGGQETQYF.

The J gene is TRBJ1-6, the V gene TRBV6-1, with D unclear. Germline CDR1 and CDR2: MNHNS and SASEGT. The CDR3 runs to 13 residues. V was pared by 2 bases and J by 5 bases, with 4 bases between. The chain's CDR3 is CASSERDNSPLHF. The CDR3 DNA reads TGTGCCAGCAGTGAAAGGGATAATTCACCCCTCCACTTT.